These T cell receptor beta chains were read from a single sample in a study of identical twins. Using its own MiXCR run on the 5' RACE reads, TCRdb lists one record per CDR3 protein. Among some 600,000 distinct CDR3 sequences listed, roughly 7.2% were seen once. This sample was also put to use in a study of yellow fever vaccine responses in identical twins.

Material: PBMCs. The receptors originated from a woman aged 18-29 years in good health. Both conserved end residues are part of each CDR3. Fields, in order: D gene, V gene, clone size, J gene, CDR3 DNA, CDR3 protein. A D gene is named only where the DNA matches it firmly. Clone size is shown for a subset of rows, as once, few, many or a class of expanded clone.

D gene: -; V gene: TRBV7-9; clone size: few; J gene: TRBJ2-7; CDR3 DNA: TGTGCCAGCAGCTTCGACCCCGCCTACGAGCAGTACTTC; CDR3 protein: CASSFDPAYEQYF
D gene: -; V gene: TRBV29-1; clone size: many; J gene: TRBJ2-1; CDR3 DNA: TGCAGCGTCCTCGGGTCCGGCAATGAGCAGTTCTTC; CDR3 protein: CSVLGSGNEQFF
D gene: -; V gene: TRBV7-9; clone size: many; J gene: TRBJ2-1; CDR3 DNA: TGTGCCAGCAGCTTGGTTGAAGGCGATGAGCAGTTCTTC; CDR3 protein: CASSLVEGDEQFF
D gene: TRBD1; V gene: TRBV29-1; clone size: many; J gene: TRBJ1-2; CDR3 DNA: TGCAGCGTCGAAGACAGGGCTGGCTACACCTTC; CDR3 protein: CSVEDRAGYTF
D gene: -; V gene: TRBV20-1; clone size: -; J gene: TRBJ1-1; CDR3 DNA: TGCAGTGCTAGTCCCCAGGGGAACACTGAAGCTTTCTTT; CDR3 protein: CSASPQGNTEAFF
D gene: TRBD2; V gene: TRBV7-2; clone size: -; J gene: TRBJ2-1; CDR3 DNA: TGTGCCAGCAGTCCCGACTTGCTAGCGGTATACAATGAGCAGTTCTTC; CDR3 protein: CASSPDLLAVYNEQFF
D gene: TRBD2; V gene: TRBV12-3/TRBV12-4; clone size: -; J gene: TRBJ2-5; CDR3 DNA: TGTGCCAGCAGTTTAGAAACCGGGACTAGGCAAGAGACCCAGTACTTC; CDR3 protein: CASSLETGTRQETQYF
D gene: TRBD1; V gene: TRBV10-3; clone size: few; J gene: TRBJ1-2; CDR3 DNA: TGTGCCATCAGTTCTTCCGGGACAGGGAACTATGGCTACACCTTC; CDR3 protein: CAISSSGTGNYGYTF
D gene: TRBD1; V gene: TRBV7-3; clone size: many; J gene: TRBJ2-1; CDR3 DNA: TGTGCCAGCAGCCAGGGGGTGGGCTACATGAATGAGCAGTTCTTC; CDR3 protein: CASSQGVGYMNEQFF
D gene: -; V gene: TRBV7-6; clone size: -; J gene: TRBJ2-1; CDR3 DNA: TGTGCCAGCAGCTCAGGGGCGGGGGCTAGGGGTGAGCAGTTCTTC; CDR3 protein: CASSSGAGARGEQFF
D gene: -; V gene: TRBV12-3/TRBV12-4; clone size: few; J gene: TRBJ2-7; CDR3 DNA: TGTGCCAGCAGTTCGCGGACCGGAATTTCCTACGAGCAGTACTTC; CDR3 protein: CASSSRTGISYEQYF
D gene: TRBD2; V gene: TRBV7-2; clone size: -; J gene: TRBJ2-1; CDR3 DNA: TGTGCCAGCAGCCCCGGGGGGGGTAAGGTGCAGTTCTTC; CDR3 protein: CASSPGGGKVQFF
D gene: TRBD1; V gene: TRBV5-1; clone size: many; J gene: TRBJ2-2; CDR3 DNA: TGCGCCAGCACCTACTGGGGACAGAGCACCGGGGAGCTGTTTTTT; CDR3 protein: CASTYWGQSTGELFF
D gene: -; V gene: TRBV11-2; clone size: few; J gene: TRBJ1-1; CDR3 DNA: TGTGCCAGCAGCTTAGACCTGAGGGGGAACACTGAAGCTTTCTTT; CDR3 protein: CASSLDLRGNTEAFF
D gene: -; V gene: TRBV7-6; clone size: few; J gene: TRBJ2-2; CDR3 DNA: TGTGCCAGCAGCTGGGGCTCCCTGGGCGGCGGGGAGCTGTTTTTT; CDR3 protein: CASSWGSLGGGELFF
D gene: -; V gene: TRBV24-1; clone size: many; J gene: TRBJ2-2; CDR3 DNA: TGTGCCACCAGTGAATCTAGTATGAACACCGGGGAGCTGTTTTTT; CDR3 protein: CATSESSMNTGELFF
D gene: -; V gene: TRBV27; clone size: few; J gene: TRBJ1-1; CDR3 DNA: TGTGCCAGCAGACCTATCCGTCGGCGAAGAGGGATTAAGGGTACTGAAGCTTTCTTT; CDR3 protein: CASRPIRRRRGIKGTEAFF
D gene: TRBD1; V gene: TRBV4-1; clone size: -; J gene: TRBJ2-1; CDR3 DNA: TGCGCCAGCAGCCAAGTCTCCAGGGGGCAGCGGCGGGATTGGAATGAGCAGTTCTTC; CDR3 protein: CASSQVSRGQRRDWNEQFF
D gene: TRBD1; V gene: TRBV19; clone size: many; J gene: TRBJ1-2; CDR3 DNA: TGTGCCAGTAGTGCAGGGGGCGCAAGCTATGGCTACACCTTC; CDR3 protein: CASSAGGASYGYTF
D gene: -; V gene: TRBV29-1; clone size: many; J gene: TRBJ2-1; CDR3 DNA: TGCAGCGTTGTCAAGGGCGGAAATGAGCAGTTCTTC; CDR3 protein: CSVVKGGNEQFF
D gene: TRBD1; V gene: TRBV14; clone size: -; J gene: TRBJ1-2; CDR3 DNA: TGTGCCAGCAGCCAGGTCCGCAAGGGACAGGGGTTTCGTGGCTACACCTTC; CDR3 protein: CASSQVRKGQGFRGYTF
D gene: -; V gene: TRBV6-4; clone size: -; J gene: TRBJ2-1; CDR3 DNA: TGTGCCAGCAGTGAACGGCTAGCTGTTCCTGGCAATGAGCAGTTCTTC; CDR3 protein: CASSERLAVPGNEQFF
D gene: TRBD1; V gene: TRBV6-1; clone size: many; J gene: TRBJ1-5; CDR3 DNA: TGTGCCAGCAGCCAGACAGGGGCCTTCGGTCAGCCCCAGCATTTT; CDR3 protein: CASSQTGAFGQPQHF
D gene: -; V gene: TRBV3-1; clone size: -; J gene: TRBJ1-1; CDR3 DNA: TGTGCCAGCAGCCAAGATAGGGCCGTGAACACTGAAGCTTTCTTT; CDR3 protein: CASSQDRAVNTEAFF
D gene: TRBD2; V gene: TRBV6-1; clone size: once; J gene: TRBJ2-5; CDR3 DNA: TGTGCCAGCAGTGGAGCGGGGGCCGGAGAGACCCAGTACTTC; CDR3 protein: CASSGAGAGETQYF
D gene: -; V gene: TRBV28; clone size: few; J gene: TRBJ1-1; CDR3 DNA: TGTGCCAGCAGTATTCCGACAGCGAACACTGAAGCTTTCTTT; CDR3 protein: CASSIPTANTEAFF
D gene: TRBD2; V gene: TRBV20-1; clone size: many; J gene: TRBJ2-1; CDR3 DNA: TGCAGTGCTGAGGCGGGAGGGCCGTCCTACAATGAGCAGTTCTTC; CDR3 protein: CSAEAGGPSYNEQFF
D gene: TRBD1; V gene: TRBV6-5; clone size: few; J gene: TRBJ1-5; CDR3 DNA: TGTGCCAGCAGTTACGCGGGTTCAGGGGGTCAGCCCCAGCATTTT; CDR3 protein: CASSYAGSGGQPQHF
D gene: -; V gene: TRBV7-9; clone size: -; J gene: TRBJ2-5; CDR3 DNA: TGTGCCAGCAGCTTAGGGACGGGGTGGTTGGAGACCCAGTACTTC; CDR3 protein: CASSLGTGWLETQYF
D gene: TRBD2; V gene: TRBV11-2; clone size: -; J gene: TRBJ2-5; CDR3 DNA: TGTGCCAGCAGCCGAGGGACTACCTCGGGAGGTGGGGAGACCCAGTACTTC; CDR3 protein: CASSRGTTSGGGETQYF
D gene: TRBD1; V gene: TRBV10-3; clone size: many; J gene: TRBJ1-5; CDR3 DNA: TGTGCCATCAGTGAGGACAGGGGAGGTCAGCCCCAGCATTTT; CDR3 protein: CAISEDRGGQPQHF
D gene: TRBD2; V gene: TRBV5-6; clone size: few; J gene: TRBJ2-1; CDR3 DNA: TGTGCCAGCAGCATTCTTGACGGGACTAGGTACTACAATGAGCAGTTCTTC; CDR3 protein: CASSILDGTRYYNEQFF
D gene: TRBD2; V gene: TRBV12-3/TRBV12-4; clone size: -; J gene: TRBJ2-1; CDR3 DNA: TGTGCCAGCAGTTTCCAGCGGGGGGCCGGAGAGCAGTTCTTC; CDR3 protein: CASSFQRGAGEQFF
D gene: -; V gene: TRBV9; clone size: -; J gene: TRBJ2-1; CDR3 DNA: TGTGCCAGCAGCGTAGACCAGAGCTCCTACAATGAGCAGTTCTTC; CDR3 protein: CASSVDQSSYNEQFF
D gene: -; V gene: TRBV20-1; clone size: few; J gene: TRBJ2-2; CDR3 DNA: TGCAGTGCTAGGAACAGGGCCCATCGAGAGGCCGGGGAGCTGTTTTTT; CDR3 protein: CSARNRAHREAGELFF
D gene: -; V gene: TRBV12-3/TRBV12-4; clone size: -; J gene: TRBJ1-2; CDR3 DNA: TGTGCCAGCAGTTGGAGGGCCTCGAGCAACTATGGCTACACCTTC; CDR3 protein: CASSWRASSNYGYTF
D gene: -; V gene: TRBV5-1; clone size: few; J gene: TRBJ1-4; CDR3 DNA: TGCGCCAGCAGCTTGGGTGTCAATAGGGTTGGTAATGAAAAACTGTTTTTT; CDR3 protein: CASSLGVNRVGNEKLFF
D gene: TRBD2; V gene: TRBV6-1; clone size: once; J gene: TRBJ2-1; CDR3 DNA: TGTGCCAGCAGTCAACAGGGACTAGCGGGAATCAATGAGCAGTTCTTC; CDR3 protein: CASSQQGLAGINEQFF
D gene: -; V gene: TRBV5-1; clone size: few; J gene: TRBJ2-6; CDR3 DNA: TGCGCCAGCAGCTTGGGGGACCTGCCGGGGGCCAACGTCCTGACTTTC; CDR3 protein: CASSLGDLPGANVLTF
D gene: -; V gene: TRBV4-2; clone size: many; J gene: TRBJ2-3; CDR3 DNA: TGTGCCAGCAGCCAAGGTAGCGTCGGGCGCACAGATACGCAGTATTTT; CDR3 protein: CASSQGSVGRTDTQYF
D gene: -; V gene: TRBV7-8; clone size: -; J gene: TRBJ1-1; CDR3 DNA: TGTGCCAGCAGCTTACGGAGGGTCACTGAAGCTTTCTTT; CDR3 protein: CASSLRRVTEAFF
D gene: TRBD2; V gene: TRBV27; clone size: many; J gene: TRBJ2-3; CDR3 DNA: TGTGCCAGCAGTCCACGGACTAGCGGGATCACAGATACGCAGTATTTT; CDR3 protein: CASSPRTSGITDTQYF
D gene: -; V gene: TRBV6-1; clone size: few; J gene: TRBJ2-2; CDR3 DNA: TGTGCCAGCAGTCCCCTAGGGATACTAGTAACCGGGGAGCTGTTTTTT; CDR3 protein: CASSPLGILVTGELFF